Listed here is a single T cell receptor beta chain. The data originate from a study of blood T cell repertoires in COVID-19. Only in-frame clones appear in the TCRdb table, and some are missing; sequencing was by immunoSEQ multiplex PCR. Here the sample spans approximately 73,000 clones, roughly 86% being singletons. V was pared by 3 bases and J by 2 bases, with 9 bases between. CDR3 length: 14 residues. Looked up from germline, CDR1 is SEHNR and CDR2 is FQNEAQ (reference sequence). Sequencing was carried out using peripheral blood. The TCR was taken from a woman aged 55-69 years with acute or convalescent COVID-19. J is TRBJ2-3 and V is TRBV7-9; tentatively, D is TRBD2 (5 bases). The CDR3 loop reads CASSFSGDTDTQYF. In nucleotides, the CDR3 is TGTGCCAGCAGCTTCTCCGGGGACACAGATACGCAGTATTTT.